This T cell receptor beta chain was captured in a study of Graves' ophthalmopathy and Graves' hyperthyroidism. Turning to the study itself: Pretreatment peripheral blood was obtained at initial diagnosis.

Germline assignment: CDR1 SGDLS and CDR2 YYNGEE. This CDR3 is built from 17 residues. V was cut by 3 bases and J by 0 bases, with 16 bases left in between. General observations from the study: Among thyroid clonotypes expanded above 0.001 frequency, most also appeared in blood. An 81.08% specificity and about 90% sensitivity were achieved by a 13-signature model that separated ophthalmopathy from stable hyperthyroidism.

RNA transcripts were the source from which TCR beta CDR3 regions were amplified. In the first round, RT-PCR was carried out with HTBI primers, and a multiplex PCR formed the second round. TCRdb re-derived calls from the multiplex PCR reads in MiXCR, one entry per CDR3 protein. The sample yields approximately 480,000 distinct CDR3 sequences, around 14% seen once. This clonotype was seen repeatedly, ten times or more. Its target is not known. V and J are TRBV9 and TRBJ1-3, with unresolved D. Sequencing was done on a sample of blood. This clonotype originated in a woman aged 25 to 39 with Graves' ophthalmopathy. For the CDR3, the DNA is TGTGCCAGCAGCGGCTTACAACGGTCAAGCTCTGGAAACACCATATATTTT. This gives the protein CASSGLQRSSSGNTIYF.